This entry lists 15 T cell receptor beta chains sequenced from one sample in a study of beta chain features in type 1 diabetes. The isolated RNA, all of it, was reverse transcribed, so expressed TCRB transcripts were what got sequenced. Method: immunoSEQ multiplex PCR; TCRdb's copy keeps in-frame clones and lacks some. This sample has about half a million clones; roughly 11% occur once, and the top ten carry less than 0.06%. Sequences were obtained from naive CD4+ T cells from blood. Every receptor here comes from a woman younger than 35 in good health.

The table lists this clone with a few counts. This chain uses TRBV7-9 with TRBJ2-3, with TRBD2 matching 15 bases. Trimming cost V 5 bases and J 5 bases; bases outside gene matches: 5. CDR1 is SEHNR, CDR2 FQNEAQ, per germline (reference sequence). This CDR3 has 16 residues. The DNA of the CDR3 is TGTGCCAGCAGCATATTGGGACTAGCGGGAGGAGATACGCAGTATTTT. Translating gives CASSILGLAGGDTQYF.

This chain joins TRBV27 and TRBJ2-1; D is perhaps TRBD1 (6 bases). Germline V gene data show CDR1 as MNHEY and CDR2 as SMNVEV (reference sequence). The CDR3 totals 15 residues. The germline V and J ends were trimmed by 5 bases and 15 bases, with 26 bases remaining between them. The CDR3 DNA reads TGTGCCAGCAGTCCCTACCGGCTGGACAGAGAACCCCCGTTCTTC. Its translation: CASSPYRLDREPPFF.

The table lists this clone with a few counts. The V and J genes are TRBV7-9 and TRBJ2-7; 8 bases are shared with TRBD1. V was pared by 5 bases and J by 3 bases, with 6 bases of the junction left unmatched. The CDR3 loop spans 14 amino acids. Germline lookup yields CDR1 SEHNR and CDR2 FQNEAQ (reference sequence). CDR3 nucleotide sequence: TGTGCCAGCAGCCTGGGACAGGAATACTACGAGCAGTACGTC. Protein sequence: CASSLGQEYYEQYV.

This clone has just a few counts. The gene calls are TRBV18 and TRBJ2-7, with 8 bases aligning to TRBD2. Germline CDR1 is KGHSH and CDR2 is LQKENI. The CDR3 has 16 amino acids. Trimming cost V 0 bases and J 2 bases; bases outside gene matches: 6. The CDR3 region has the DNA TGTGCCAGCTCACCACCGAATAGCGGGGTCCCCTACGAGCAGTACTTC. Residues: CASSPPNSGVPYEQYF.

This clone was found a few times. This chain links TRBV7-2 with TRBJ2-1; 9 bases line up with TRBD2. V lost 4 bases and J lost 7; bases outside the gene matches: 8. The CDR3 is made up of 15 amino acids. CDR1 and CDR2 (germline): SGHTA, FQGNSA. Written as DNA, the CDR3 is TGTGCCAGCAGCTCAAATAGCGGGAGCTGGAATGAGCAGTTCTTC. This gives the protein CASSSNSGSWNEQFF.

The chain links TRBV6-5 to TRBJ1-1, with D hard to call. The germline gives CDR1 MNHEY, CDR2 SVGAGI. Trimming shortened V by 0 bases and J by 1 base, and 9 bases separated the two germline ends. The CDR3 runs 15 residues. DNA for the CDR3: TGTGCCAGCAGTTACTCTATTGAGGAGAACACTGAAGCTTTCTTT. It encodes CASSYSIEENTEAFF.

This clone was counted a few times. The chain is built from TRBV9 and TRBJ2-1, with 7 bases identical to TRBD1. The junction had 9 bases not matched to a gene; V was cut back by 4 bases and J by 8 bases. This CDR3 is 14 amino acids long. Germline CDR1 and CDR2: SGDLS and YYNGEE. The CDR3 region has the DNA TGTGCCAGCAGCCGGGACAGCCCGATGGATGAGCAGTTCTTC. Protein: CASSRDSPMDEQFF.

This clone came up a few times. The chain is built from TRBV7-6 and TRBJ2-4; D ambiguous. Trimming stripped 1 base from V and 6 bases from J, with 1 base between. The CDR3 is 11 amino acids. CDR1 and CDR2 (germline): SGHVS, FNYEAQ. CDR3 DNA: TGTGCCAGCAGCTTAGGAAACATTCAGTACTTC. Protein product: CASSLGNIQYF.

The chain has TRBV29-1 and TRBJ1-2; 8 bases align to TRBD1. Germline V lookup: CDR1 SQVTM, CDR2 ANQGSEA. The CDR3 covers 11 residues. Losses at the gene ends were 7 bases for V and 7 bases for J; bases not matched to a gene: 5. The CDR3, as DNA: TGCAGCGCCTACAGGGGGGGTGGCTACACCTTC. This gives the protein CSAYRGGGYTF.

This clone came up a few times. The V call is TRBV9, the J call TRBJ1-4; D unresolved. The germline V gene has CDR1 SGDLS and CDR2 YYNGEE. V gave up 0 bases and J gave up 8 bases, with 11 bases separating them. The CDR3 is 14 residues long. The CDR3 sequence: CASSVAVAGEKLFF. In DNA, the CDR3 is TGTGCCAGCAGCGTAGCGGTGGCGGGGGAAAAACTGTTTTTT.

The chain is built from TRBV30 and TRBJ2-2; D possibly corresponds to TRBD2 (5 bases). This CDR3 comprises 13 residues. Germline V gene sequence: CDR1 GTSNPN, CDR2 SVGIG (reference sequence). The V and J ends lost 4 bases and 5 bases respectively, with 11 bases between them. The CDR3 nucleotides read TGTGCCTGGAAAAGCGGCGGAACCGGGGAGCTGTTTTTT. This codes for CAWKSGGTGELFF.

This clone turned up a few times. The rearrangement joins TRBV14 to TRBJ2-4; 9 bases line up with TRBD1. V shed 1 base, J shed 13 bases, and the junction held 5 bases outside the gene matches. Germline lookup yields CDR1 SGHDN and CDR2 FVKESK. The length of the CDR3 is 13 residues. CDR3 loop: CASSQGEGTGQYF. Here the CDR3 DNA reads TGTGCCAGCAGCCAAGGGGAGGGGACAGGGCAGTACTTC. Complete variable domain (other parts from reference TRBV14 and TRBJ2-4): EAGVTQFPSHSVIEKGQTVTLRCDPISGHDNLYWYRRVMGKEIKFLLHFVKESKQDESGMPNNRFLAERTGGTYSTLKVQPAELEDSGVYFCASSQGEGTGQYFGAGTRLSVL.

The chain employs TRBV2 and TRBJ1-6, with D unresolved. V was clipped by 4 bases and J by 2 bases, with 9 bases between them. The CDR3 runs 15 residues. Germline CDR1 and CDR2: SNHLY and FYNNEI. CDR3 protein: CASSVNTAYNSPLHF. CDR3 coding DNA: TGTGCCAGCAGTGTCAATACAGCCTATAATTCACCCCTCCACTTT. Supplemented by reference TRBV2 and TRBJ1-6, the full variable domain reads EPEVTQTPSHQVTQMGQEVILRCVPISNHLYFYWYRQILGQKVEFLVSFYNNEISEKSEIFDDQFSVERPDGSNFTLKIRSTKLEDSAMYFCASSVNTAYNSPLHFGNGTRLTVT.

This clone was counted between two and nine times. In nucleotides, the CDR3 is TGTGCCAGCAGCTTCCGACCGCGGCAGTACGTC. Translated, it gives CASSFRPRQYV. The V gene is TRBV7-3, the J gene TRBJ2-7; D is ambiguous. Germline V lookup: CDR1 SGHTA, CDR2 FQGTGA. The CDR3 has 11 residues. V lost 3 bases, J lost 9 bases, and 9 bases lay in between.

This clone has just a few counts. CDR3 in DNA: TGTGCCAGCAGTGTGGACCAAGGAACAGCTACCTGGAACGTC. Translation gives CASSVDQGTATWNV. The V call is TRBV2, the J call TRBJ2-7; the D is unclear. Germline V CDR1 and CDR2: SNHLY, FYNNEI. The CDR3 runs 14 residues.